This record concerns one TCR beta chain sequence. Its antigen is not identified. Only in-frame clones appear in the TCRdb table, and some are missing; sequencing was by immunoSEQ multiplex PCR. Of approximately 93,000 clones listed, about nine tenths are singletons. The sample is drawn from a study of T cell responses to AZD1222 COVID-19 vaccine. Study-wide points: Across spike, vaccine-associated CD4 TCRs were found, dominant at 160-218 and 743-854. No repertoire was sampled before or during the peak T cell response, only after it.

CDR1 is MNHEY, CDR2 SMNVEV, per germline (reference sequence). The CDR3 spans 13 residues. Trimming left V 6 bases short and J 8 bases short, with 11 bases between. Recipients boosted at about 4 weeks or about 12 weeks are pooled. The input for sequencing was peripheral blood, taken 28 days after the second AZD1222 dose. V and J are TRBV27 and TRBJ1-6; no clear D gene. The receptor comes from an adult who received the AZD1222 COVID-19 vaccine. The CDR3 DNA follows: TGTGCCAGCAGCAACAAGGCACATTCACCCCTCCACTTT. Its protein is CASSNKAHSPLHF.